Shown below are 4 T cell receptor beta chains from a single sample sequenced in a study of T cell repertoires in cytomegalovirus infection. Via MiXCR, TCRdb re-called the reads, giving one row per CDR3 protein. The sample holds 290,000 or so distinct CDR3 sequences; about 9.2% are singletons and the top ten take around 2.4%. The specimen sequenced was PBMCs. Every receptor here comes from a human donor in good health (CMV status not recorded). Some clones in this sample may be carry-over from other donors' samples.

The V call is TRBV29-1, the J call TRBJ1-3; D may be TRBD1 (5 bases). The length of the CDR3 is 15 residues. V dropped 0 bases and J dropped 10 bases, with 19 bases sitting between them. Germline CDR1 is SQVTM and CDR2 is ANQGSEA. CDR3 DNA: TGCAGCGTTGAAGATCTCGGGCAGGGTATAAGGACCATATATTTT. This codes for CSVEDLGQGIRTIYF.

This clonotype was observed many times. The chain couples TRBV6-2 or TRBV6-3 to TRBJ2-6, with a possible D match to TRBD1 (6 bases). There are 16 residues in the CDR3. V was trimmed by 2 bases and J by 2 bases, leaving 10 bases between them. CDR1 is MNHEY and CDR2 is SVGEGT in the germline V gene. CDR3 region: CASSYPRGAGANVLTF. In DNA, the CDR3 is TGTGCCAGCAGTTACCCCAGGGGAGCTGGGGCCAACGTCCTGACTTTC.

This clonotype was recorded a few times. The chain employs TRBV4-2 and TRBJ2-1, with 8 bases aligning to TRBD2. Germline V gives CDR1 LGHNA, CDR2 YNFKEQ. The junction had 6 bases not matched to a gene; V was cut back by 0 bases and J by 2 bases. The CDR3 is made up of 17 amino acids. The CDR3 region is CASSQERGGLPYNEQFF. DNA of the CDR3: TGTGCCAGCAGCCAAGAACGGGGGGGGCTTCCCTACAATGAGCAGTTCTTC.

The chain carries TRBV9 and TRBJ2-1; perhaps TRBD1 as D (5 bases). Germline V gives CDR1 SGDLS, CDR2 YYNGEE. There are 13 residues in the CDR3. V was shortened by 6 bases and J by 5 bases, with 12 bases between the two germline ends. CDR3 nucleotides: TGTGCCAGCACTCGTGGGGCCGACAATGAGCAGTTCTTC. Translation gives CASTRGADNEQFF. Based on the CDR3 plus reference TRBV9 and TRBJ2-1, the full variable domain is DSGVTQTPKHLITATGQRVTLRCSPRSGDLSVYWYQQSLDQGLQFLIQYYNGEERAKGNILERFSAQQFPDLHSELNLSSLELGDSALYFCASTRGADNEQFFGPGTRLTVL.